These T cell receptor beta chains were read from a single sample in a study of blood T cell repertoires in COVID-19. Clones were sequenced by immunoSEQ multiplex PCR, and TCRdb holds only the in-frame ones, with some missing. This table has approximately 99,000 clones, about four fifths appearing once. The material sequenced was peripheral blood. These receptors were taken from a woman aged 70-85 years with acute or convalescent COVID-19. Both conserved end residues are part of each CDR3. The order of the fields is D gene, clone size, J gene, V gene, CDR3 protein, CDR3 DNA. D genes are given only for firm matches. Size is omitted from some rows. Given values are once, few, many or a class for expanded clones.

>TRBD1|-|TRBJ1-1|TRBV7-3
CASSLTGDEAFF
TGTGCCAGCAGCTTGACAGGGGATGAAGCTTTCTTT
>TRBD1|few|TRBJ1-5|TRBV19
CASRAGGLRNQPQHF
TGTGCCAGTAGGGCAGGGGGCCTTAGGAATCAGCCCCAGCATTTT
>-|-|TRBJ1-2|TRBV7-2
CASSFQGYYGYTF
TGTGCCAGCAGCTTCCAGGGGTACTATGGCTACACCTTC
>-|-|TRBJ1-3|TRBV5-4
CASSFGGSSGNTIYF
TGTGCCAGCAGCTTCGGTGGGAGCTCTGGAAACACCATATATTTT
>TRBD2|-|TRBJ2-5|TRBV5-1
CASSTGTSGQETQYF
TGCGCCAGCAGCACCGGGACTAGCGGACAAGAGACCCAGTACTTC
>TRBD1|-|TRBJ2-5|TRBV19
CASSRTGEETQYF
TGTGCCAGTAGTCGGACAGGGGAAGAGACCCAGTACTTC
>-|few|TRBJ2-1|TRBV6-5
CASSMTTYNEQFF
TGTGCCAGCAGTATGACTACCTACAATGAGCAGTTCTTC
>TRBD1|-|TRBJ2-1|TRBV5-1
CASSLEGQGANEQFF
TGCGCCAGCAGCTTGGAGGGACAGGGGGCAAATGAGCAGTTCTTC
>TRBD2|-|TRBJ2-1|TRBV4-3
CASSQDMSGGYNEQFF
TGCGCCAGCAGCCAAGATATGAGCGGGGGATACAATGAGCAGTTCTTC
>-|-|TRBJ2-2|TRBV4-2
CASSQGAGRNTGELFF
TGTGCCAGCAGCCAAGGTGCAGGGCGGAACACCGGGGAGCTGTTTTTT
>-|few|TRBJ2-7|TRBV11-1
CASSLGEATYEQYF
TGTGCCAGCAGCTTAGGTGAAGCCACCTACGAGCAGTACTTC
>-|-|TRBJ1-2|TRBV28
CASRWLSPRYGYTF
TGTGCCAGCAGATGGTTAAGCCCTAGGTATGGCTACACCTTC
>TRBD1|-|TRBJ2-3|TRBV5-4
CASSRQGAGTDTQYF
TGTGCCAGCAGCCGACAGGGGGCCGGGACAGATACGCAGTATTTT
>-|-|TRBJ1-5|TRBV11-2
CASSLEGLGQPQHF
TGTGCCAGCAGCTTAGAGGGACTCGGGCAGCCCCAGCATTTT
>-|-|TRBJ2-5|TRBV28
CASSFDGSRLGETQYF
TGTGCCAGCAGTTTTGACGGGTCGAGGCTAGGAGAGACCCAGTACTTC
>TRBD2|-|TRBJ2-1|TRBV7-9
CASSSLGSPGGYNEQFF
TGTGCCAGCAGCTCCCTGGGCTCTCCGGGAGGATACAATGAGCAGTTCTTC
>-|-|TRBJ1-1|TRBV30
CAWSTGGLFMTNTEAFF
TGTGCCTGGAGTACCGGGGGGTTGTTTATGACGAACACTGAAGCTTTCTTT
>-|-|TRBJ1-5|TRBV7-3
CASSLGPNQPQHF
TGTGCCAGCAGCTTGGGCCCCAATCAGCCCCAGCATTTT
>-|-|TRBJ1-4|TRBV6-5
CASSSQAINEKLFF
TGTGCCAGCAGTTCCCAGGCGATTAATGAAAAACTGTTTTTT